The clone carrying this TCR beta chain was counted only a few times. The antigen is not known. As for time point: sample taken at primary tumor resection. This CDR3 region has 15 residues. Germline-derived CDR1 and CDR2 are SQVTM and ANQGSEA. V lost 2 bases, J lost 3 bases, and 16 bases lay in between. The record originates from a study of spatial heterogeneity in lung cancer. General study findings and limits: Counts that tracked tumor mutation counts were those of expanded intratumoral alpha and beta TCRs.

TCRdb itself ran the 5' RACE reads through MiXCR, one entry per CDR3 protein. The table lists about 7,200 distinct CDR3 sequences, 18% of them singletons. The sequences come from lung tumor tissue, collected at surgery. V is TRBV29-1 and J is TRBJ1-1; D is unresolved. The sequence was collected from a female donor with early-stage non-small cell lung cancer. CDR3 protein: CSVEPTSVGDTEAFF. The CDR3 DNA follows: TGCAGCGTTGAACCTACGTCGGTTGGGGACACTGAAGCTTTCTTT.